The 17 T cell receptor beta chains below were found in one sample sequenced in a study of blood T cell repertoires in COVID-19. Profiled with immunoSEQ multiplex PCR; TCRdb holds only in-frame clones, not every one. The sample includes roughly 250,000 clones, around 90% of them seen just once. Sequencing was performed on PBMCs or T cells enriched from blood (not recorded which). These receptors all come from a woman in her twenties or thirties with acute COVID-19.

This sequence joins TRBV6-1 and TRBJ1-2; D is perhaps TRBD1 (6 bases). Per the germline V gene, CDR1 is MNHNS and CDR2 is SASEGT. V lost 2 bases to trimming and J lost 5 bases, with 15 bases between them. The CDR3 contains 15 residues. This CDR3 is CASSESGVRIYGYTF. The CDR3 bases are TGTGCCAGCAGTGAATCAGGGGTTAGAATATATGGCTACACCTTC.

Only one count was recorded for this clone. The CDR3 loop reads CASRPGREDSPLHF. CDR3 coding DNA: TGTGCCAGCCGTCCAGGCAGGGAAGATTCACCCCTCCACTTT. The V gene is TRBV6-5, the J gene TRBJ1-6; D may be TRBD1 (5 bases). This CDR3 is 14 amino acids long. The ends were cut back, 8 bases at V and 8 bases at J, with 16 bases in the middle. In germline, CDR1 is MNHEY, CDR2 SVGAGI.

This sequence joins TRBV28 and TRBJ2-3; no firm D call. Looked up from germline, CDR1 is MDHEN and CDR2 is SYDVKM. Trimming took 3 bases from V and 2 from J, leaving 9 bases between them. The length of the CDR3 is 14 residues. The CDR3 DNA sequence: TGTGCCAGCAGTTTGAATAGCCCCACAGATACGCAGTATTTT. It encodes CASSLNSPTDTQYF.

The J gene is TRBJ2-3, the V gene TRBV19; possible D gene TRBD1, 6 bases. The germline CDR1 and CDR2 sequences are LNHDA and SQIVND (reference sequence). The length of the CDR3 is 12 residues. Trimming cost V 3 bases and J 6 bases, with 7 bases left between them. The CDR3 nucleotides read TGTGCCAGTAGTATTCAGGGGGATACGCAGTATTTT. Amino acid sequence: CASSIQGDTQYF.

The rearrangement uses TRBV28 and TRBJ2-7; 8 bases align to TRBD1. The junction had 11 bases not matched to a gene; V was cut back by 6 bases and J by 4 bases. Looked up from germline, CDR1 is MDHEN and CDR2 is SYDVKM. This CDR3 comprises 15 residues. The CDR3 DNA sequence: TGTGCCAGCAGGGGACAGGATTTAATGGGGTACGAGCAGTACTTC. Translated: CASRGQDLMGYEQYF.

The chain has TRBV5-1 and TRBJ1-3; D possibly corresponds to TRBD1 (5 bases). Germline V gene lookup returns CDR1 SGHRS and CDR2 YFSETQ. The CDR3 runs 15 residues. Trimming removed 4 bases at V and 0 bases at J, with 11 bases between. CDR3: CASSPRASSGNTIYF. Here the CDR3 DNA reads TGCGCCAGCAGCCCCAGGGCCTCCTCTGGAAACACCATATATTTT.

V gene TRBV28 combines with J gene TRBJ1-1, with D perhaps TRBD1 (5 bases). V was cut by 5 bases and J by 4 bases, with 17 bases left in between. The CDR3 is made up of 15 amino acids. The V gene's germline CDR1 is MDHEN and CDR2 SYDVKM. In DNA, the CDR3 is TGTGCCAGCAGTCCCCCCCTGGGGAGGGGCACTGAAGCTTTCTTT. It translates to CASSPPLGRGTEAFF.

The rearrangement links TRBV2 to TRBJ2-7, with 9 bases identical to TRBD2. CDR3 length equals 14 residues. Trimming took 4 bases from V and 4 from J; bases not matched to a gene: 5. Germline V CDR1 and CDR2: SNHLY, FYNNEI. The CDR3 sequence: CASSARTSVYEQYF. The CDR3 DNA reads as TGTGCCAGCAGTGCTAGGACTAGCGTATACGAGCAGTACTTC.

The chain joins TRBV28 to TRBJ1-1; 7 bases fit TRBD1. V was pared by 3 bases and J by 3 bases, with 4 bases of the junction left unmatched. The CDR3 covers 14 residues. Germline lookup yields CDR1 MDHEN and CDR2 SYDVKM. The CDR3 region has the DNA TGTGCCAGCAGTTTCTTAGGACAGGACACTGAAGCTTTCTTT. The encoded protein is CASSFLGQDTEAFF.

The chain combines TRBV28 with TRBJ1-1; D perhaps matches TRBD1 (6 bases). V lost 5 bases and J 2 bases, leaving 15 bases between the germline ends. CDR1 and CDR2 from the germline V gene are MDHEN and SYDVKM. The CDR3 extends over 15 amino acids. CDR3: CASSTPGTHNTEAFF. For the CDR3, the DNA is TGTGCCAGCAGTACCCCCGGGACACACAACACTGAAGCTTTCTTT.

The chain joins TRBV6-6 to TRBJ1-5; 8 bases are shared with TRBD1. The CDR3 runs to 16 residues. V shed 7 bases and J 2 bases; nucleotides not matched to a gene: 10. Germline CDR1 reads MNHNY; CDR2 reads SVGAGI (reference sequence). The CDR3 protein is CASTRSLTGGNQPQHF. Written as DNA, the CDR3 is TGTGCCAGCACTCGATCGTTGACAGGGGGCAATCAGCCCCAGCATTTT.

The chain has TRBV29-1 and TRBJ2-1, with 8 positions matching TRBD1. V was clipped by 1 base and J by 0 bases; unmatched bases: 14. This CDR3 is 19 amino acids long. The V gene's germline CDR1 is SQVTM and CDR2 ANQGSEA. The DNA for the CDR3 is TGCAGCGTTGAAGTGACTGGACAGGGACCTCCTAGCTCCTACAATGAGCAGTTCTTC. It specifies CSVEVTGQGPPSSYNEQFF.

This rearrangement joins TRBV5-4 to TRBJ1-1; D perhaps matches TRBD1 (6 bases). Trimming took 4 bases from V and 4 from J, leaving 20 bases between them. The CDR3 consists of 16 residues. Germline CDR1 and CDR2: SGHNT and YYREEE (reference sequence). The CDR3 bases are TGTGCCAGCAGCGTGGGGGCATCACGCCTGGGCACTGAAGCTTTCTTT. Its protein is CASSVGASRLGTEAFF. Combining the CDR3 with reference TRBV5-4 and TRBJ1-1 gives the whole variable domain ETGVTQSPTHLIKTRGQQVTLRCSSQSGHNTVSWYQQALGQGPQFIFQYYREEENGRGNFPPRFSGLQFPNYSSELNVNALELDDSALYLCASSVGASRLGTEAFFGQGTRLTVV.

The chain is built from TRBV7-9 and TRBJ2-3, with a weak D call TRBD2 (5 bases). The CDR3 totals 14 residues. Germline-derived CDR1 and CDR2 are SEHNR and FQNEAQ (reference sequence). V was cut by 0 bases and J by 7 bases, with 11 bases left in between. CDR3 DNA sequence: TGTGCCAGCAGCTTAGCGGCTAGCACCAATACGCAGTATTTT. It encodes CASSLAASTNTQYF.

The V gene is TRBV7-2, the J gene TRBJ1-1; a possible D gene is TRBD1 (5 bases). CDR3 length: 15 amino acids. V lost 4 bases to trimming and J lost 2 bases, with 14 bases between them. The germline gives CDR1 SGHTA, CDR2 FQGNSA. The CDR3 reads CASSSRGGANTEAFF. CDR3 sequence (DNA): TGTGCCAGCAGCTCGAGAGGCGGGGCCAACACTGAAGCTTTCTTT.

The chain has TRBV7-8 and TRBJ2-7; D possibly corresponds to TRBD2 (5 bases). The CDR3 loop spans 16 amino acids. Germline CDR1 SGHVS, CDR2 FQNEAQ. V lost 2 bases and J lost 7, with 21 bases in between. The DNA for the CDR3 is TGTGCCAGCAGCTTATTTTTGACACCTGGGGAGTTTGAGCAGTACTTC. Translating it yields CASSLFLTPGEFEQYF.

The chain uses TRBV2 and TRBJ2-2; 12 bases match TRBD2. Germline loops: CDR1 SNHLY, CDR2 FYNNEI. The CDR3 loop spans 16 amino acids. V dropped 6 bases and J dropped 0; count of bases not matched to a gene: 2. In nucleotides, the CDR3 is TGTGCCAGCAGCAGACTAGCGGGGGCGAACACCGGGGAGCTGTTTTTT. Protein sequence: CASSRLAGANTGELFF.